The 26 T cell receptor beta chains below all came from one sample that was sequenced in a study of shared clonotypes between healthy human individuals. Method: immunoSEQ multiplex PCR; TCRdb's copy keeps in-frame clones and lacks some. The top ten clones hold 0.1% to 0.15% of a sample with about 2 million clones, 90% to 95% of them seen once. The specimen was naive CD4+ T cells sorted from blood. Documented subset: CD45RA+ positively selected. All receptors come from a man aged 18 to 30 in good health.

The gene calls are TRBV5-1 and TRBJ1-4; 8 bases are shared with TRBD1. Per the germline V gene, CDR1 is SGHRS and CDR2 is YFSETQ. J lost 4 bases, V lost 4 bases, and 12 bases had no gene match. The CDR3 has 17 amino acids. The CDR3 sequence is CASSPRTGRFGNEKLFF. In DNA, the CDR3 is TGCGCCAGCAGCCCGAGGACAGGGCGATTCGGTAATGAAAAACTGTTTTTT.

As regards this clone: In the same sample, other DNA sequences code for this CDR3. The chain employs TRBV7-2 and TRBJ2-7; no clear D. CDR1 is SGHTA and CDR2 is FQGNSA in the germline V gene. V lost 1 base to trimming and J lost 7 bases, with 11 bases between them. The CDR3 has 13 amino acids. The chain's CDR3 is CASSLDFTREQYF. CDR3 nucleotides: TGTGCCAGCAGCTTAGATTTCACGCGGGAGCAGTACTTC.

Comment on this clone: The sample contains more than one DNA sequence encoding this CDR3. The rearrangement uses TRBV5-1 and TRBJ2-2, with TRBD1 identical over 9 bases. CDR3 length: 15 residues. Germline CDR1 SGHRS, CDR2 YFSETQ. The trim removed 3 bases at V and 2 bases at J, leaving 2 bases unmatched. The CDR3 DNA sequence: TGCGCCAGCAGCTCGGGACAGGGAAACACCGGGGAGCTGTTTTTT. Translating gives CASSSGQGNTGELFF.

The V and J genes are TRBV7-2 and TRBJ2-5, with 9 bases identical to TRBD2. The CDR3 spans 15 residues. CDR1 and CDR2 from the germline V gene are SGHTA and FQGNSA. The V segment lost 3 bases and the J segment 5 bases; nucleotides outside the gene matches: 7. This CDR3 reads CASSFSGRTAETQYF. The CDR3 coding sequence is TGTGCCAGCAGCTTTAGCGGGAGAACGGCGGAGACCCAGTACTTC. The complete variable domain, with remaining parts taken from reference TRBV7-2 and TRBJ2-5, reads GAGVSQSPSNKVTEKGKDVELRCDPISGHTALYWYRQSLGQGLEFLIYFQGNSAPDKSGLPSDRFSAERTGGSVSTLTIQRTQQEDSAVYLCASSFSGRTAETQYFGPGTRLLVL.

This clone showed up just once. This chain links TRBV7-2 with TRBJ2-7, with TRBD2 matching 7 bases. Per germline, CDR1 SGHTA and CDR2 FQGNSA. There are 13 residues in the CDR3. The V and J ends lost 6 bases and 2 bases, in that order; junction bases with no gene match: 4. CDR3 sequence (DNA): TGTGCCAGCAGTAGCGGGTTCGCCTACGAGCAGTACTTC. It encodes CASSSGFAYEQYF.

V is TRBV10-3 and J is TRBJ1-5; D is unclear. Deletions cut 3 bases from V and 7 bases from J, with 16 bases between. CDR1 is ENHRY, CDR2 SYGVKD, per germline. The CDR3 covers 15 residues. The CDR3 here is CAISDTAGGRQPQHF. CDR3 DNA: TGTGCCATCAGTGATACAGCGGGTGGGAGGCAGCCCCAGCATTTT.

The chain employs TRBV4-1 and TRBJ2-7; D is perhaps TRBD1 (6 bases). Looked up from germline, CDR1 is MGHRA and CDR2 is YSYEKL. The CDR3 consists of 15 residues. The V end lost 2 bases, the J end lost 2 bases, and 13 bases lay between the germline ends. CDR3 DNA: TGCGCCAGCAGCCAAACACAGGGTATACCCTACGAGCAGTACTTC. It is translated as CASSQTQGIPYEQYF.

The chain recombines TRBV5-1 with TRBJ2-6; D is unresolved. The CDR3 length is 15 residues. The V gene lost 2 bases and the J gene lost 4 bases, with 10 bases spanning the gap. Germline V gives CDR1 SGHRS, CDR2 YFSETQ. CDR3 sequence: CASSFAEAGANVLTF. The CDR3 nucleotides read TGCGCCAGCAGCTTCGCAGAGGCCGGGGCCAACGTCCTGACTTTC. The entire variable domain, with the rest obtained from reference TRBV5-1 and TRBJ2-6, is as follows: KAGVTQTPRYLIKTRGQQVTLSCSPISGHRSVSWYQQTPGQGLQFLFEYFSETQRNKGNFPGRFSGRQFSNSRSEMNVSTLELGDSALYLCASSFAEAGANVLTFGAGSRLTVL.

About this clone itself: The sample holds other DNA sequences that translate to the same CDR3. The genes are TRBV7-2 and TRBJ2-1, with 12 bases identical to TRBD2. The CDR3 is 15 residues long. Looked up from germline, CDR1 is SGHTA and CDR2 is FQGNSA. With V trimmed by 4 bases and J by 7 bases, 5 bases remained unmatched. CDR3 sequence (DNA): TGTGCCAGCAGCTCTACTAGCGGGGGGTATAATGAGCAGTTCTTC. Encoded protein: CASSSTSGGYNEQFF.

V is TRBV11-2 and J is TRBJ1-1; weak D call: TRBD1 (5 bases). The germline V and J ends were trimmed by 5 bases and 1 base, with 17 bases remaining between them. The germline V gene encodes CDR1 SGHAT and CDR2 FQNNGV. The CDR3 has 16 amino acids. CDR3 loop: CASSLLLGLPNTEAFF. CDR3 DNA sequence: TGTGCCAGCAGCCTCCTACTGGGACTCCCGAACACTGAAGCTTTCTTT.

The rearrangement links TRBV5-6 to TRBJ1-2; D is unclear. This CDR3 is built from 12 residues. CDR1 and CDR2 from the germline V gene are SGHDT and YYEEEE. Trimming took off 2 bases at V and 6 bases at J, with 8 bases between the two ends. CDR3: CASSFGENGYTF. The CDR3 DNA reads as TGTGCCAGCAGCTTTGGGGAGAATGGCTACACCTTC.

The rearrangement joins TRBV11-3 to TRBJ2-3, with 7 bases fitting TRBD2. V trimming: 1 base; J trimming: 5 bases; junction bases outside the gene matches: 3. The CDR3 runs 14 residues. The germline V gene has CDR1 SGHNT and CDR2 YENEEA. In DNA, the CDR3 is TGTGCCAGCAGCTTAGGCAGCGGGAAAGATACGCAGTATTTT. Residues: CASSLGSGKDTQYF. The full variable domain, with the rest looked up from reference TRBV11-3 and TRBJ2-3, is EAGVVQSPRYKIIEKKQPVAFWCNPISGHNTLYWYLQNLGQGPELLIRYENEEAVDDSQLPKDRFSAERLKGVDSTLKIQPAELGDSAVYLCASSLGSGKDTQYFGPGTRLTVL.

CDR3 coding DNA: TGTGCCAGCAGCTTAGCGTCCGGGACTAGCGGAGGCACAGATACGCAGTATTTT. Translation: CASSLASGTSGGTDTQYF. The rearrangement uses TRBV7-9 and TRBJ2-3, with 11 bases lining up with TRBD2. CDR3 length: 18 residues. The germline gives CDR1 SEHNR, CDR2 FQNEAQ (reference sequence). After removal of 0 bases from V and 1 base from J, the junction contained 6 bases not matched to a gene.

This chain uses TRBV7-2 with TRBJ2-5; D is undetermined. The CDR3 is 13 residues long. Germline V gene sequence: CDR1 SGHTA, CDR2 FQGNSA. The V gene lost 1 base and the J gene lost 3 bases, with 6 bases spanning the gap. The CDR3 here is CASSLDRKETQYF. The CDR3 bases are TGTGCCAGCAGCTTAGACCGCAAAGAGACCCAGTACTTC. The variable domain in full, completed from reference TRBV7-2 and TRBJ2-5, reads GAGVSQSPSNKVTEKGKDVELRCDPISGHTALYWYRQSLGQGLEFLIYFQGNSAPDKSGLPSDRFSAERTGGSVSTLTIQRTQQEDSAVYLCASSLDRKETQYFGPGTRLLVL.

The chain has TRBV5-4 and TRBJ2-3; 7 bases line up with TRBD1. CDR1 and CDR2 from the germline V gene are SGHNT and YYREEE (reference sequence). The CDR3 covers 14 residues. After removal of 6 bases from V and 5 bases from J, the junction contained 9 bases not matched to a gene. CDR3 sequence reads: CASKTGDVRDTQYF. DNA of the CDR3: TGTGCCAGCAAAACAGGGGATGTAAGAGATACGCAGTATTTT. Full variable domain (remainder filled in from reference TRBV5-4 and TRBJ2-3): ETGVTQSPTHLIKTRGQQVTLRCSSQSGHNTVSWYQQALGQGPQFIFQYYREEENGRGNFPPRFSGLQFPNYSSELNVNALELDDSALYLCASKTGDVRDTQYFGPGTRLTVL.

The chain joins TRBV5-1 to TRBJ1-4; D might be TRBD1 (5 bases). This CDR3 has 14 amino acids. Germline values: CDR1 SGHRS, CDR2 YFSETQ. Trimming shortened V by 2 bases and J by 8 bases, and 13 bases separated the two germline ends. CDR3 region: CASSFPGTGEKLFF. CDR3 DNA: TGCGCCAGCAGCTTTCCCGGGACGGGGGAAAAACTGTTTTTT.

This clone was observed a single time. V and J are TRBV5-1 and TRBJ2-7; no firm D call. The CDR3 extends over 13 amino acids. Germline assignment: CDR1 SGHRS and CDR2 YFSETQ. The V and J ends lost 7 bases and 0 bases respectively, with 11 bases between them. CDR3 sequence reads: CASARISSYEQYF. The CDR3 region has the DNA TGCGCCAGCGCACGAATCAGCTCCTACGAGCAGTACTTC.

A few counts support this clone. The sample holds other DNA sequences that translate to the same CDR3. CDR3 bases: TGTGCCTGGAGTGTAGGGGAAGAGACCCAGTACTTC. This codes for CAWSVGEETQYF. The rearrangement uses TRBV30 and TRBJ2-5, with D possibly being TRBD1 (5 bases). Germline V gene sequence: CDR1 GTSNPN, CDR2 SVGIG (reference sequence). Trimming pared 0 bases from V and 3 bases from J, leaving 5 bases between. The CDR3 sequence is 12 residues long.

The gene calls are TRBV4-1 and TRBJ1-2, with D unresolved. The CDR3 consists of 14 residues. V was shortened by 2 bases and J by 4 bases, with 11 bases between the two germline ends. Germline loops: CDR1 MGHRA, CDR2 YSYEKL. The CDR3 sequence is CASSQLTEIYGYTF. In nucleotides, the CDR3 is TGCGCCAGCAGCCAACTTACAGAAATCTATGGCTACACCTTC.

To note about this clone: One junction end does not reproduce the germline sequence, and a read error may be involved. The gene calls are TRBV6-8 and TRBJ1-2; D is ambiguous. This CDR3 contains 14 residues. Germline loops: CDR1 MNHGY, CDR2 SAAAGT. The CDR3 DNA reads TGTGCCAGCCCGTCCGGCCAGCTTAACTATGGCTGCACCTTC. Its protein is CASPSGQLNYGCTF.

The DNA of the CDR3 is TGCGCCAGCAGCTCCGGGACAGCTGGGGCCAACGTCCTGACTTTC. Amino acids: CASSSGTAGANVLTF. The V call is TRBV5-1, the J call TRBJ2-6; TRBD1 agrees at 7 bases. Germline V gives CDR1 SGHRS, CDR2 YFSETQ. J gave up 2 bases and V 3 bases, and 2 bases lay outside the gene matches. The CDR3 extends over 15 amino acids. The variable domain in full, with the rest retrieved from reference TRBV5-1 and TRBJ2-6, is KAGVTQTPRYLIKTRGQQVTLSCSPISGHRSVSWYQQTPGQGLQFLFEYFSETQRNKGNFPGRFSGRQFSNSRSEMNVSTLELGDSALYLCASSSGTAGANVLTFGAGSRLTVL.

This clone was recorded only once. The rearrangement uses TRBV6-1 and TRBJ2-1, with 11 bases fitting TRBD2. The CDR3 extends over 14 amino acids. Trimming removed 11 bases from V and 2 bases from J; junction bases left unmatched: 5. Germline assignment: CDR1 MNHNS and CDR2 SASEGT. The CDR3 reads CASTSGGPYNEQFF. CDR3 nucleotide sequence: TGTGCCTCAACTAGCGGGGGTCCCTACAATGAGCAGTTCTTC.

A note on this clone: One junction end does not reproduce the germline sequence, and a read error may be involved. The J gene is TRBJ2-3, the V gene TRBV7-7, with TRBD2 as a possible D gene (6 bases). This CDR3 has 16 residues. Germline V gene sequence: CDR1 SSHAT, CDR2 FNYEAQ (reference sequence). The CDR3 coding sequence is TGTGCTAGCAGTTCCGCACGGCAGCGGGGCACAGATACGCAGTATTTT. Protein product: CASSSARQRGTDTQYF.

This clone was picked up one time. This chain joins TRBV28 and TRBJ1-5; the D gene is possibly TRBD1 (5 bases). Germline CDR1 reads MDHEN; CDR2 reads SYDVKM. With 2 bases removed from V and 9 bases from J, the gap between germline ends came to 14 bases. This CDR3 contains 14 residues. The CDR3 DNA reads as TGTGCCAGCAGTTTACGGGACGGGTCCTGGCCCCAGCATTTT. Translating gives CASSLRDGSWPQHF.

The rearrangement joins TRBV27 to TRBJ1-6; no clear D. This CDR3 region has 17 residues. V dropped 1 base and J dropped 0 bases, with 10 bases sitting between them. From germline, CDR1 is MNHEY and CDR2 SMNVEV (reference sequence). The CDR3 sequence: CASSLLSPSSYNSPLHF. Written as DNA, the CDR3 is TGTGCCAGCAGTTTATTGTCTCCGAGCTCCTATAATTCACCCCTCCACTTT.

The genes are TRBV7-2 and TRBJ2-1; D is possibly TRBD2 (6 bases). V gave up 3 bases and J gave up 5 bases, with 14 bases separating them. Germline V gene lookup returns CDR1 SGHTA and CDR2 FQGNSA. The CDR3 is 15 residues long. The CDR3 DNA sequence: TGTGCCAGCAGCTTTCGGGACTGGACTCACAATGAGCAGTTCTTC. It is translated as CASSFRDWTHNEQFF.